Sequencing of this T cell receptor (beta chain) was carried out in a study of post-analysis software for immune sequencing data. The library was made from cDNA and included unique molecular identifiers. Each CDR3 protein is one row after TCRdb ran MiXCR on the PCR reads. The data show around 700,000 distinct CDR3 sequences, approximately 59% seen once. As to this clonotype: As yet, its antigen is unknown.

Points from the study as a whole: Controls had significantly higher normalized Chao1 diversity than multiple sclerosis patients. Relative to controls, patients had 5 or 6 TRBV segments at higher frequency, with TRBV5-6, TRBV5-1 and TRBV20-1 among these.

The V segment lost 5 bases and the J segment 2 bases; nucleotides outside the gene matches: 11. Germline CDR1 is DFQATT and CDR2 is SNEGSKA (reference sequence). The CDR3 totals 15 residues. Source material: blood. The V and J genes are TRBV20-1 and TRBJ2-7; 8 positions match TRBD1. The clonotype originates from a girl between 2 and 10 years old with multiple sclerosis. In nucleotides, the CDR3 is TGCAGTGCTCAACCCCGGACAGGGATAGCCTACGAGCAGTACTTC. Residues: CSAQPRTGIAYEQYF.